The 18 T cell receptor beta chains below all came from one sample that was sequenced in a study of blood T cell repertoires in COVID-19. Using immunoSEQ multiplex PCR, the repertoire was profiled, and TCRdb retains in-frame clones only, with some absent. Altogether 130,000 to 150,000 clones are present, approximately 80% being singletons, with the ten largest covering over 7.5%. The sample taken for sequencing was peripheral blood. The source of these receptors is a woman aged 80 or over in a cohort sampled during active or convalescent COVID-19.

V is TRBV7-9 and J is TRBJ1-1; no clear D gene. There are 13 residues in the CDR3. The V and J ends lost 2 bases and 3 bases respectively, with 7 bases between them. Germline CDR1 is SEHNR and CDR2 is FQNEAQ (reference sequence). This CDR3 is CASSLRGYTEAFF. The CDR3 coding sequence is TGTGCCAGCAGCTTACGCGGGTACACTGAAGCTTTCTTT.

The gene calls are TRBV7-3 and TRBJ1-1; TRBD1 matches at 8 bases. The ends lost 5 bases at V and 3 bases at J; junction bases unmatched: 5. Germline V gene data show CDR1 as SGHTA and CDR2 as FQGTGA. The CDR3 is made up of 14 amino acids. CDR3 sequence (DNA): TGTGCCAGCAGCCCGAGACAGGGGCACACTGAAGCTTTCTTT. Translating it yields CASSPRQGHTEAFF.

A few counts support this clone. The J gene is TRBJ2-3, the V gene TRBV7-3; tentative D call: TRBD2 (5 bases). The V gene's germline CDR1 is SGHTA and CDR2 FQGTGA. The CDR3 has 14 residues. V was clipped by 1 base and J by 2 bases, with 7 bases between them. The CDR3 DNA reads TGTGCCAGCAGCTTAAACGGGGTCACAGATACGCAGTATTTT. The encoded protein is CASSLNGVTDTQYF.

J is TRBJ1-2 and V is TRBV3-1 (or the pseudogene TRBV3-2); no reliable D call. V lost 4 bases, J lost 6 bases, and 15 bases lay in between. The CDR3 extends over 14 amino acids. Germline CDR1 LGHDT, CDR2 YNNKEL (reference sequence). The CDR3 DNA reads TGTGCCAGCAGCCCGACATTTGATAAGGATGGCTACACCTTC. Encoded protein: CASSPTFDKDGYTF.

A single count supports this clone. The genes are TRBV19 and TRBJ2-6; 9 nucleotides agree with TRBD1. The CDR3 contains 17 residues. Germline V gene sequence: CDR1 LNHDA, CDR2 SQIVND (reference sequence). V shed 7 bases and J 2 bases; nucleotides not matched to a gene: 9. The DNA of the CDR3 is TGTGCCAGTATACCGGGACAGGGAGGCGCTGGGGCCAACGTCCTGACTTTC. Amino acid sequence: CASIPGQGGAGANVLTF.

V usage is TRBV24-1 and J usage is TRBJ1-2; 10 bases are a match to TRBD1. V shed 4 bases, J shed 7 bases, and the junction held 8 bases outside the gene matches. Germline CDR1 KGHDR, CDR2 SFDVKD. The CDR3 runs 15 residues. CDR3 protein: CATSETGGAVRGYTF. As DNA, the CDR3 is TGTGCCACCAGTGAGACAGGGGGCGCCGTGCGTGGCTACACCTTC.

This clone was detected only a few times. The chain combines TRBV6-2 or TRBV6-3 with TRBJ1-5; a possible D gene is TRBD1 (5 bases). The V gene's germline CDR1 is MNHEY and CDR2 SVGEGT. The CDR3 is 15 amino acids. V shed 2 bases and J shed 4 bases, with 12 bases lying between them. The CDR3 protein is CASSYERGRNQPQHF. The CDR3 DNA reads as TGTGCCAGCAGTTACGAAAGGGGAAGAAATCAGCCCCAGCATTTT.

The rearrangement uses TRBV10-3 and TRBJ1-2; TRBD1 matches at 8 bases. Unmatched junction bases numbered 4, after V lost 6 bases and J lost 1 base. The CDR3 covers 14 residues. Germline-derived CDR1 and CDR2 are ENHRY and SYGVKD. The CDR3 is CAIRQGAVNYGYTF. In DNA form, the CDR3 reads TGTGCCATCAGGCAGGGGGCAGTTAACTATGGCTACACCTTC.

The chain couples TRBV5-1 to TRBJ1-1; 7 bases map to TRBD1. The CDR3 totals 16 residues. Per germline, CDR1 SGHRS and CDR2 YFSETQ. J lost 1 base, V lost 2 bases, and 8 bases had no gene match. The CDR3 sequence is CASSFGAGQRNTEAFF. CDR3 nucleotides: TGCGCCAGCAGCTTTGGGGCGGGACAGAGGAACACTGAAGCTTTCTTT.

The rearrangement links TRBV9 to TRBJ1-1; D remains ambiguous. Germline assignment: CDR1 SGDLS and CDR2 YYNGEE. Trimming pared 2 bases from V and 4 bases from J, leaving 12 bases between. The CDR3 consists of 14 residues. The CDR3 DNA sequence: TGTGCCAGCAGCGTGCGGGGAGTCGGCACTGAAGCTTTCTTT. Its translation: CASSVRGVGTEAFF. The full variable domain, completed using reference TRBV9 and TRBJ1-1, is DSGVTQTPKHLITATGQRVTLRCSPRSGDLSVYWYQQSLDQGLQFLIQYYNGEERAKGNILERFSAQQFPDLHSELNLSSLELGDSALYFCASSVRGVGTEAFFGQGTRLTVV.

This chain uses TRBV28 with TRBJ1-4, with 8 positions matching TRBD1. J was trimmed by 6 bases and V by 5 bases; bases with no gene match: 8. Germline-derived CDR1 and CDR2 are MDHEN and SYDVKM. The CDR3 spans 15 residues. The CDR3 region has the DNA TGTGCCAGCAGTACTCGGACAGGGTTATATGAAAAACTGTTTTTT. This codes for CASSTRTGLYEKLFF.

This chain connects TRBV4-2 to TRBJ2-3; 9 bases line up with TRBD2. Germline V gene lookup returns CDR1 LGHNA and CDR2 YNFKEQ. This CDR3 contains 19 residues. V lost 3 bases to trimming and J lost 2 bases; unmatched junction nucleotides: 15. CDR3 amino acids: CASSHRRGRGGLVTDTQYF. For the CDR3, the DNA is TGTGCCAGCAGCCACCGACGGGGGCGGGGGGGCCTGGTCACAGATACGCAGTATTTT.

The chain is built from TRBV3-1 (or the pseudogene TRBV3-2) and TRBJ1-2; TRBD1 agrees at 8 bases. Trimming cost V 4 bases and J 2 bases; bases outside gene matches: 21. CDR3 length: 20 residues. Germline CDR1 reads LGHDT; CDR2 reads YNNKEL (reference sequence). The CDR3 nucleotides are TGTGCCAGCAGCCTAAAAACAAAATCACAGCCGGGACAGGAAAACTATGGCTACACCTTC. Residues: CASSLKTKSQPGQENYGYTF.

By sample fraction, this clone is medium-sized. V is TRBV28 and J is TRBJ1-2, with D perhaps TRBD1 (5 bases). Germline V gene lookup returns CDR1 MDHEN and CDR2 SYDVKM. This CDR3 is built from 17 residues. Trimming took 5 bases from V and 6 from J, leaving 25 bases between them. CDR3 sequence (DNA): TGTGCCAGCAGTCGAGAGATCGACAGTAGCCCTCGGGATGGCTACACCTTC. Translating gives CASSREIDSSPRDGYTF.

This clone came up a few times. The CDR3 sequence is CAPEGEIRAFF. CDR3 DNA: TGTGCCCCCGAAGGGGAAATAAGAGCTTTCTTT. The V gene is TRBV30, the J gene TRBJ1-1, with D possibly matching TRBD1 (5 bases). The length of the CDR3 is 11 residues. Germline CDR1 and CDR2: GTSNPN and SVGIG (reference sequence). The V gene lost 8 bases and the J gene lost 10 bases, with 17 bases spanning the gap. Drawing the rest from reference TRBV30 and TRBJ1-1, the complete variable domain is SQTIHQWPATLVQPVGSPLSLECTVEGTSNPNLYWYRQAAGRGLQLLFYSVGIGQISSEVPQNLSASRPQDRQFILSSKKLLLSDSGFYLCAPEGEIRAFFGQGTRLTVV.

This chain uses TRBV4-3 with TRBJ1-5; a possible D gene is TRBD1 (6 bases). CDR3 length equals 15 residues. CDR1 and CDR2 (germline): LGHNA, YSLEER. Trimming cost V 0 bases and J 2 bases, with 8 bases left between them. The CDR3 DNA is TGCGCCAGCAGCCAAGAGGGGGCGGGCAATCAGCCCCAGCATTTT. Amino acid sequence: CASSQEGAGNQPQHF.

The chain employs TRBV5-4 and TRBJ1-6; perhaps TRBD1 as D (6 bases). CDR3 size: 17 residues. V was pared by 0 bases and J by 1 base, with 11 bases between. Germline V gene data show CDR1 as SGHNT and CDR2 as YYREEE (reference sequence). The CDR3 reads CASSLEGTLSYNSPLHF. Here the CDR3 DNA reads TGTGCCAGCAGCTTGGAGGGGACATTGTCCTATAATTCACCCCTCCACTTT.

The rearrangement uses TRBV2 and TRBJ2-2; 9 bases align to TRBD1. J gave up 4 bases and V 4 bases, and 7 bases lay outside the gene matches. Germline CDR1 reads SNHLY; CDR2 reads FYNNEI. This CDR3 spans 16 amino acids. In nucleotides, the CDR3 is TGTGCCAGCAGTGGACAGGGGGTTTTGCGCACCGGGGAGCTGTTTTTT. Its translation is CASSGQGVLRTGELFF.